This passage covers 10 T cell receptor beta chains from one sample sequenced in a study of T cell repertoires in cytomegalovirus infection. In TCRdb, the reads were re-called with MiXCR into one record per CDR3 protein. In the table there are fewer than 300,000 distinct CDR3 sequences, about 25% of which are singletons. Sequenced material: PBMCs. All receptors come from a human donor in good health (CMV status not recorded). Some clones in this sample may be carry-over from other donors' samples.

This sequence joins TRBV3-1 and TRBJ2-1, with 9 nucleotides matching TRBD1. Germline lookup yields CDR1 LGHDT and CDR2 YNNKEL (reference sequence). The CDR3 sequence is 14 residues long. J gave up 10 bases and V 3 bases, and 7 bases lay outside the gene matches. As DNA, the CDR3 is TGTGCCAGCAGCCAGAGGGACAGGGCCGGCGAGCAGTTCTTC. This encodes CASSQRDRAGEQFF.

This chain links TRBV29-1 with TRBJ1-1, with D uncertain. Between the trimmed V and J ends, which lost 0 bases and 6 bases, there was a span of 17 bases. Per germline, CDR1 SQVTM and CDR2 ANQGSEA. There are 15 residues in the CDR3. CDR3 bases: TGCAGCGTTGAAGATAGGAGTCGAAGTCCTTCTGAAGCTTTCTTT. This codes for CSVEDRSRSPSEAFF.

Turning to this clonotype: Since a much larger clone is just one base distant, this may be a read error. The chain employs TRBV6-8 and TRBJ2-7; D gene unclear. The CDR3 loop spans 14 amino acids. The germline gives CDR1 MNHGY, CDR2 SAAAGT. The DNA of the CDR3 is TGTGCCAGCAGTCAAGGGAACAGCTACTCCGAGCAGAACTTC. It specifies CASSQGNSYSEQNF.

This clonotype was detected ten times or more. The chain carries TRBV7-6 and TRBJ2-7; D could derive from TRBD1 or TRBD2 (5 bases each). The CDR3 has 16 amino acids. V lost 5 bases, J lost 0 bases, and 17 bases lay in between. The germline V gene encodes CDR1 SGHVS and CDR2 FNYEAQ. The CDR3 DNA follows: TGTGCCAGCAGCGACCAGGGATGGGGGAGCTCCTACGAGCAGTACTTC. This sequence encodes CASSDQGWGSSYEQYF.

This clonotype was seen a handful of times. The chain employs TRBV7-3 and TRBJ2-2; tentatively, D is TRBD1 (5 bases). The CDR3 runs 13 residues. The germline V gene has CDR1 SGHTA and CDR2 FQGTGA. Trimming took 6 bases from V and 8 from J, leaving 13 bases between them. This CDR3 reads CASSQQQEGELFF. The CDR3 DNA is TGTGCCAGCAGTCAGCAACAGGAAGGGGAGCTGTTTTTT.

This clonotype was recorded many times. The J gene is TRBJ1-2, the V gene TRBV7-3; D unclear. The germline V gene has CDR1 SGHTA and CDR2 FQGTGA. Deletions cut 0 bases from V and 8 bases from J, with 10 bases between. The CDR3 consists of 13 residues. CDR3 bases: TGTGCCAGCAGCTTAACCAGGAGAAGCGGCTACACCTTC. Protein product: CASSLTRRSGYTF.

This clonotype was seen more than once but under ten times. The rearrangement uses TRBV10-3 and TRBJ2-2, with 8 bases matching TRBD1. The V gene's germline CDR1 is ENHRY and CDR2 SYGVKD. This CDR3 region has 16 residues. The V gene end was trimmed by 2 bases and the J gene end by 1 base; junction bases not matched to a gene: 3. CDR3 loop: CAISEAGTGNTGELFF. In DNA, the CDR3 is TGTGCCATCAGTGAGGCCGGGACAGGGAACACCGGGGAGCTGTTTTTT.

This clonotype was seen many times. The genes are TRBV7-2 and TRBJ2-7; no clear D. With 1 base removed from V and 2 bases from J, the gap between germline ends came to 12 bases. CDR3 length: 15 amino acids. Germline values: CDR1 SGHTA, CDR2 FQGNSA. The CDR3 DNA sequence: TGTGCCAGCAGCTTAGTGGTCGGCCAGCCCTACGAGCAGTACTTC. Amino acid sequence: CASSLVVGQPYEQYF. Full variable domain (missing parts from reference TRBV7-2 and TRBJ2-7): GAGVSQSPSNKVTEKGKDVELRCDPISGHTALYWYRQSLGQGLEFLIYFQGNSAPDKSGLPSDRFSAERTGGSVSTLTIQRTQQEDSAVYLCASSLVVGQPYEQYFGPGTRLTVT.

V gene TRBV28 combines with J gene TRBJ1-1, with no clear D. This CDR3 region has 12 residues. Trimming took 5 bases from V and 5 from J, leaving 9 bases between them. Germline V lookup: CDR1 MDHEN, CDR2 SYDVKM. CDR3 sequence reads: CASSTEGTEAFF. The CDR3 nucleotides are TGTGCCAGCAGTACAGAAGGGACTGAAGCTTTCTTT.

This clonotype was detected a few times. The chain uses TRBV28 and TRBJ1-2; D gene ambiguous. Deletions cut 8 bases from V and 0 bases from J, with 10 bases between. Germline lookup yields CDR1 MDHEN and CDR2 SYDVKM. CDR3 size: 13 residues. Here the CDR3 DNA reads TGTGCCAGCTCCCCCGGGGCTAACTATGGCTACACCTTC. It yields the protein CASSPGANYGYTF.